The clone carrying this T cell receptor (beta chain) was recorded many times. Its antigen is unknown. The sample originates from a study of blood T cells in healthy people across ages. The study, taken as a whole, reports: Age advanced and TCR beta diversity per million T cells fell, roughly linearly.

For the second PCR, which ran for roughly 7 to 11 cycles, a sample-barcoded 5' primer and a J-beta primer mix were used. TCRdb called the 5' RACE reads again in MiXCR, with one record for every CDR3 protein. The data contain about 780,000 distinct CDR3 sequences, about 47% of them singletons. Per germline, CDR1 LGHNA and CDR2 YSLEER. There are 15 residues in the CDR3. The ends were cut back, 0 bases at V and 8 bases at J, with 14 bases in the middle. The sequenced material came from blood. This chain connects TRBV4-3 to TRBJ2-1; D is unresolved. This sequence was found in a man older than 75 in good health. CDR3: CASSQDVGRYDEQFF. The CDR3 DNA follows: TGCGCCAGCAGCCAAGATGTAGGCAGGTACGATGAGCAGTTCTTC.